This passage covers 22 T cell receptor beta chains from one sample sequenced in a study of blood T cell repertoires in COVID-19. The method was immunoSEQ multiplex PCR; TCRdb's version includes in-frame clones alone and lacks a portion of them. The sample lists fewer than 200,000 clones, 90% to 95% occurring once. The sequenced material came from peripheral blood. The receptors here all came from a woman aged 45 to 65 with acute or convalescent COVID-19.

The V gene is TRBV24-1, the J gene TRBJ2-3, with 8 bases lining up with TRBD2. The CDR3 loop spans 15 amino acids. Germline V CDR1 and CDR2: KGHDR, SFDVKD. Trimming took 5 bases from V and 5 from J; bases not matched to a gene: 8. The CDR3 loop is CATSGPSGGQDTQYF. CDR3 bases: TGTGCCACCAGTGGCCCTTCGGGGGGGCAAGATACGCAGTATTTT.

The gene calls are TRBV28 and TRBJ2-7, with 11 nucleotides matching TRBD2. The germline CDR1 and CDR2 sequences are MDHEN and SYDVKM. V lost 6 bases to trimming and J lost 2 bases; unmatched junction nucleotides: 18. This CDR3 spans 19 amino acids. This CDR3 reads CASSRPASGGRFLAYEQYF. The CDR3 DNA reads as TGTGCCAGCAGCCGCCCTGCTAGCGGGGGGCGCTTTTTGGCCTACGAGCAGTACTTC.

This chain connects TRBV7-6 to TRBJ1-6; TRBD1 matches at 7 bases. Germline values: CDR1 SGHVS, CDR2 FNYEAQ. Trimming removed 4 bases from V and 8 bases from J; junction bases left unmatched: 5. The CDR3 has 14 amino acids. CDR3 loop: CASSYRDRDSPLHF. CDR3 DNA: TGTGCCAGCAGCTACCGGGACAGAGATTCACCCCTCCACTTT.

The rearrangement uses TRBV27 and TRBJ2-5; 8 bases are shared with TRBD2. CDR3 length equals 16 residues. V lost 4 bases to trimming and J lost 9 bases; unmatched junction nucleotides: 16. CDR1 and CDR2 (germline): MNHEY, SMNVEV (reference sequence). CDR3 in amino acids: CASSSYIRGGHTSQYF. CDR3 DNA: TGTGCCAGCAGTTCTTATATACGGGGGGGGCATACCTCCCAGTACTTC.

V usage is TRBV5-6 and J usage is TRBJ2-1; 9 nucleotides align to TRBD2. CDR3 length: 15 amino acids. Germline values: CDR1 SGHDT, CDR2 YYEEEE. With 4 bases clipped from V and 9 bases from J, the junction kept 11 bases outside the gene matches. The CDR3 reads CASSPPRRGGFEQFF. CDR3 nucleotide sequence: TGTGCCAGCAGCCCACCCCGGCGGGGGGGCTTTGAGCAGTTCTTC.

The V call is TRBV6-2 or TRBV6-3, the J call TRBJ2-7; no firm D call. Germline V gene sequence: CDR1 MNHEY, CDR2 SVGEGT. The CDR3 consists of 13 residues. Trimming pared 0 bases from V and 2 bases from J, leaving 5 bases between. The CDR3 DNA reads as TGTGCCAGCAGTTACTCGAGCGCCTACGAGCAGTACTTC. Translation gives CASSYSSAYEQYF.

This chain connects TRBV24-1 to TRBJ2-7; a weak D match, TRBD1 (5 bases). The V and J ends lost 4 bases and 1 base respectively, with 13 bases between them. CDR1 and CDR2 from the germline V gene are KGHDR and SFDVKD. The CDR3 is made up of 15 amino acids. The CDR3 spells CATSEGSKGSYEQYF. The CDR3 DNA reads TGTGCCACCAGTGAGGGCTCTAAGGGGTCCTACGAGCAGTACTTC.

The V gene is TRBV7-3, the J gene TRBJ1-1; 8 positions match TRBD1. The germline V gene encodes CDR1 SGHTA and CDR2 FQGTGA. CDR3 size: 13 residues. Unmatched junction bases numbered 4, after V lost 6 bases and J lost 4 bases. The CDR3 coding sequence is TGTGCCAGCAGTTTCGGACAGGGCACTGAAGCTTTCTTT. Its protein is CASSFGQGTEAFF.

This chain links TRBV24-1 with TRBJ2-1; D unclear. Trimming took 3 bases from V and 0 from J, leaving 8 bases between them. This CDR3 spans 15 amino acids. CDR1 is KGHDR, CDR2 SFDVKD, per germline. CDR3 in DNA: TGTGCCACCAGTGATCCTTCGGGCTCCTACAATGAGCAGTTCTTC. As protein: CATSDPSGSYNEQFF.

The chain uses TRBV28 and TRBJ1-4; no clear D gene. Germline V gene lookup returns CDR1 MDHEN and CDR2 SYDVKM. With 4 bases removed from V and 2 bases from J, the gap between germline ends came to 11 bases. The CDR3 spans 15 residues. The CDR3, as DNA: TGTGCCAGCAGTTCCCGCGGACTCACTAATGAAAAACTGTTTTTT. It specifies CASSSRGLTNEKLFF.

The genes are TRBV2 and TRBJ1-2, with a possible D match to TRBD1 (6 bases). The CDR3 covers 13 residues. Between the trimmed V and J ends, which lost 4 bases and 4 bases, there was a span of 10 bases. Looked up from germline, CDR1 is SNHLY and CDR2 is FYNNEI. This CDR3 reads CASSVGQTYGYTF. The DNA for the CDR3 is TGTGCCAGCAGTGTAGGACAGACCTATGGCTACACCTTC.

The genes are TRBV27 and TRBJ2-1; TRBD1 matches at 9 bases. J lost 1 base, V lost 4 bases, and 5 bases had no gene match. The germline gives CDR1 MNHEY, CDR2 SMNVEV (reference sequence). The CDR3 loop spans 16 amino acids. The DNA for the CDR3 is TGTGCCAGCAGTTCCCCCGGGACAGGGTCCTACAATGAGCAGTTCTTC. Protein: CASSSPGTGSYNEQFF.

This chain connects TRBV6-2 or TRBV6-3 to TRBJ2-1, with 13 positions matching TRBD2. The CDR3 sequence is 17 residues long. Germline V gene lookup returns CDR1 MNHEY and CDR2 SVGEGT. After removal of 2 bases from V and 8 bases from J, the junction contained 9 bases not matched to a gene. In DNA, the CDR3 is TGTGCCAGCAGTTACCAACTAGCGGGAGGGAATGTAGATGAGCAGTTCTTC. Protein: CASSYQLAGGNVDEQFF.

The genes are TRBV5-1 and TRBJ1-1, with D unclear. Germline CDR1 is SGHRS and CDR2 is YFSETQ. This CDR3 is built from 15 residues. V was clipped by 3 bases and J by 0 bases, with 12 bases between them. CDR3 sequence: CASSSNGDMNTEAFF. CDR3 nucleotide sequence: TGCGCCAGCAGCTCAAACGGGGATATGAACACTGAAGCTTTCTTT.

DNA for the CDR3: TGTGCCAGCAGCTTGGCGGGCAGGGGGCGGGAAGAAAAACTGTTTTTT. This sequence encodes CASSLAGRGREEKLFF. This chain connects TRBV5-6 to TRBJ1-4; TRBD1 aligns across 8 bases. The CDR3 extends over 16 amino acids. The germline V gene encodes CDR1 SGHDT and CDR2 YYEEEE. Trimming removed 0 bases from V and 8 bases from J; junction bases left unmatched: 9.

The chain uses TRBV6-5 and TRBJ1-1; 8 positions match TRBD1. V dropped 6 bases and J dropped 5; count of bases not matched to a gene: 5. The germline gives CDR1 MNHEY, CDR2 SVGAGI. The CDR3 length is 13 residues. The CDR3, as DNA: TGTGCCAGCAGCCCGGGACAGGAAACTGAAGCTTTCTTT. It yields the protein CASSPGQETEAFF.

The chain employs TRBV7-2 and TRBJ2-3; D unclear. The V end was cut by 4 bases, the J end by 3 bases, with 5 bases between. The CDR3 has 12 amino acids. The germline gives CDR1 SGHTA, CDR2 FQGNSA. Written as DNA, the CDR3 is TGTGCCAGCAGCTCCCAGACAGATACGCAGTATTTT. This encodes CASSSQTDTQYF.

The chain couples TRBV3-1 (or the pseudogene TRBV3-2) to TRBJ2-2; TRBD2 is a possible D gene (6 bases). Trimming took off 1 base at V and 6 bases at J, with 9 bases between the two ends. The germline V gene encodes CDR1 LGHDT and CDR2 YNNKEL (reference sequence). The CDR3 is 14 amino acids. The CDR3 DNA is TGTGCCAGCAGCCAAGGTTCGGGGGCCGGGGAGCTGTTTTTT. This sequence encodes CASSQGSGAGELFF.

The V and J genes are TRBV2 and TRBJ2-3; no firm D call. This CDR3 comprises 12 residues. V lost 5 bases and J lost 6, with 9 bases in between. From germline, CDR1 is SNHLY and CDR2 FYNNEI. The CDR3: CASSNTGDTQYF. The CDR3 coding sequence is TGTGCCAGCAGTAACACCGGGGATACGCAGTATTTT.

This clone was found once. The chain links TRBV30 to TRBJ1-5, with D perhaps matching TRBD1 (5 bases). Germline CDR1 and CDR2: GTSNPN and SVGIG (reference sequence). Trimming removed 1 base at V and 4 bases at J, with 11 bases between. The CDR3 totals 14 residues. This CDR3 is CAWSAGQPNQPQHF. CDR3 coding DNA: TGTGCCTGGAGTGCAGGGCAGCCAAATCAGCCCCAGCATTTT.

The V gene is TRBV2, the J gene TRBJ2-7; D might be TRBD1 (5 bases). Trimming shortened V by 7 bases and J by 2 bases, and 18 bases separated the two germline ends. The V gene's germline CDR1 is SNHLY and CDR2 FYNNEI. The length of the CDR3 is 15 residues. In DNA, the CDR3 is TGTGCCAGCAAAACGACAGAACCGATCCCCTACGAGCAGTACTTC. It encodes CASKTTEPIPYEQYF.

V and J are TRBV5-5 and TRBJ2-1, with D perhaps TRBD2 (5 bases). V dropped 0 bases and J dropped 10 bases, with 20 bases sitting between them. The CDR3 spans 16 residues. The germline V gene encodes CDR1 SGHKS and CDR2 YYEKEE (reference sequence). The CDR3: CASSLGGFPRRKEQFF. CDR3 in DNA: TGTGCCAGCAGCTTGGGCGGGTTCCCCCGGCGTAAGGAGCAGTTCTTC.